Below, 29 T cell receptor beta chains from the same sample are listed, as sequenced in a study of OX40 agonist ivuxolimab in advanced cancers. Sequencing used immunoSEQ multiplex PCR; TCRdb keeps in-frame clones, though not all of them. The table shows more than 90,000 clones, with around 85% occurring only once. Sample: CD4+ or CD8+ T cells sorted from blood, taken in a trial of the OX40 agonist ivuxolimab. The origin of the receptors is an adult with an advanced solid tumor such as melanoma, head and neck, liver or kidney cancer.

This clone was detected a few times. The gene calls are TRBV6-5 and TRBJ1-6; a possible D gene is TRBD1 (6 bases). V was trimmed by 0 bases and J by 10 bases, leaving 16 bases between them. Germline values: CDR1 MNHEY, CDR2 SVGAGI. This CDR3 comprises 16 residues. The DNA of the CDR3 is TGTGCCAGCAGTTACTCGACAGGATATGAGAAATCACCCCTCCACTTT. Translation: CASSYSTGYEKSPLHF.

This chain links TRBV10-3 with TRBJ2-1, with a tentative D call TRBD2 (5 bases). The CDR3 is 13 amino acids. V shed 6 bases and J shed 4 bases, with 10 bases lying between them. Germline assignment: CDR1 ENHRY and CDR2 SYGVKD. The CDR3 sequence is CAISLGLYNEQFF. The CDR3 DNA reads as TGTGCCATCAGCCTTGGACTGTACAATGAGCAGTTCTTC.

This clone appeared once. The chain couples TRBV10-3 to TRBJ1-1; D might be TRBD1 (6 bases). The germline V gene has CDR1 ENHRY and CDR2 SYGVKD. This CDR3 has 15 amino acids. Between the trimmed V and J ends, which lost 4 bases and 1 base, there was a span of 13 bases. The CDR3 sequence is CAISGGGGRNTEAFF. Here the CDR3 DNA reads TGTGCCATCAGTGGTGGAGGGGGTCGGAACACTGAAGCTTTCTTT.

The V call is TRBV6-5, the J call TRBJ1-2; D perhaps matches TRBD1 (6 bases). V was pared by 0 bases and J by 3 bases, with 11 bases between. The CDR3 sequence is 15 residues long. The germline V gene has CDR1 MNHEY and CDR2 SVGAGI. The CDR3 is CASSYSRGGHYGYTF. CDR3 DNA: TGTGCCAGCAGTTACTCGAGGGGGGGTCACTATGGCTACACCTTC.

V gene TRBV7-2 combines with J gene TRBJ2-7, with 10 bases aligning to TRBD1. This CDR3 is built from 15 residues. V lost 5 bases, J lost 4 bases, and 8 bases stayed unmatched. The germline V gene encodes CDR1 SGHTA and CDR2 FQGNSA. The CDR3 loop is CASSPRTGGGYEQYF. The CDR3 coding sequence is TGTGCCAGCAGCCCACGGACAGGGGGAGGATACGAGCAGTACTTC.

In its sample, this clone was seen once. This rearrangement joins TRBV7-9 to TRBJ2-5; D may correspond to TRBD1 or TRBD2 (5 bases each). Germline assignment: CDR1 SEHNR and CDR2 FQNEAQ (reference sequence). V lost 5 bases and J lost 4, with 20 bases in between. This CDR3 has 16 amino acids. CDR3 sequence reads: CASSPRDPIERETQYF. As DNA, the CDR3 is TGTGCCAGCAGCCCCCGGGACCCCATCGAAAGAGAGACCCAGTACTTC.

This chain's CDR3 is CASSFASGPQHF. In nucleotides, the CDR3 is TGTGCCAGCAGCTTCGCCTCGGGGCCCCAGCATTTT. The chain couples TRBV7-2 to TRBJ1-5; no clear D. There are 12 residues in the CDR3. Germline CDR1 SGHTA, CDR2 FQGNSA. The germline V and J ends were trimmed by 3 bases and 9 bases, with 9 bases remaining between them.

This chain links TRBV5-1 with TRBJ1-1; TRBD1 is a possible D gene (6 bases). The germline V gene encodes CDR1 SGHRS and CDR2 YFSETQ. Trimming took off 3 bases at V and 0 bases at J, with 9 bases between the two ends. This CDR3 spans 14 amino acids. CDR3 DNA: TGCGCCAGCAGCTCGGGACACATGAACACTGAAGCTTTCTTT. This gives the protein CASSSGHMNTEAFF.

This rearrangement joins TRBV27 to TRBJ2-3; tentatively, D is TRBD2 (7 bases). Trimming removed 3 bases at V and 3 bases at J, with 16 bases between. CDR1 and CDR2 (germline): MNHEY, SMNVEV (reference sequence). There are 16 residues in the CDR3. The CDR3 reads CASSFTGRGGTDTQYF. Here the CDR3 DNA reads TGTGCCAGCAGTTTTACAGGGAGGGGTGGGACAGATACGCAGTATTTT.

This chain uses TRBV6-1 with TRBJ2-7, with D possibly TRBD2 on 6 matching bases. Trimming shortened V by 1 base and J by 1 base, and 11 bases separated the two germline ends. CDR3 length equals 15 residues. Germline V gives CDR1 MNHNS, CDR2 SASEGT. For the CDR3, the DNA is TGTGCCAGCAGTGAAGTTTTGGGGGGTTCCTACGAGCAGTACTTC. Protein sequence: CASSEVLGGSYEQYF.

The V gene is TRBV6-1, the J gene TRBJ2-1; TRBD1 agrees at 11 bases. The CDR3 is 15 amino acids. Germline values: CDR1 MNHNS, CDR2 SASEGT. V trimming: 5 bases; J trimming: 8 bases; junction bases outside the gene matches: 8. CDR3: CASSSRDRGYDEQFF. The CDR3 DNA reads TGTGCCAGCAGTAGCCGGGACAGGGGGTATGATGAGCAGTTCTTC.

This chain uses TRBV21-1 with TRBJ2-3. TRBV21-1 constitutes a pseudogene. CDR3 length: 22 residues. As DNA, the CDR3 is TGTGCCAGCAGCAAAAACAGGGGCAGGGAGGGAGCTGGGGCCACAATTACAGATACGCAGTATTTT. This gives the protein CASSKNRGREGAGATITDTQYF.

The V gene is TRBV7-3, the J gene TRBJ2-3; tentative D call: TRBD1 (5 bases). This CDR3 contains 15 residues. Trimming removed 5 bases from V and 1 base from J, with 13 bases in between. The germline V gene encodes CDR1 SGHTA and CDR2 FQGTGA. As DNA, the CDR3 is TGTGCCAGCAGCAACACAGGTTCTCGCACAGATACGCAGTATTTT. This sequence encodes CASSNTGSRTDTQYF.

The gene calls are TRBV18 and TRBJ1-1; TRBD1 aligns across 7 bases. Germline CDR1 KGHSH, CDR2 LQKENI. The CDR3 sequence is 14 residues long. V gave up 5 bases and J gave up 0 bases; unmatched junction bases: 3. The CDR3 sequence is CASSETGMNTEAFF. In DNA, the CDR3 is TGTGCCAGCTCAGAGACAGGGATGAACACTGAAGCTTTCTTT.

This chain uses TRBV2 with TRBJ1-1; D possibly corresponds to TRBD1 (5 bases). The CDR3 is 14 amino acids. V was shortened by 4 bases and J by 2 bases, with 11 bases between the two germline ends. The germline V gene encodes CDR1 SNHLY and CDR2 FYNNEI. The chain's CDR3 is CASSVNRGNTEAFF. The CDR3 nucleotides are TGTGCCAGCAGTGTAAACCGGGGCAACACTGAAGCTTTCTTT.

This chain's CDR3 is CASNPTANPYNEQFF. CDR3 coding DNA: TGCGCCAGCAACCCAACAGCGAACCCCTACAATGAGCAGTTCTTC. The V and J genes are TRBV5-1 and TRBJ2-1; D unresolved. This CDR3 is built from 15 residues. The ends were cut back, 6 bases at V and 2 bases at J, with 15 bases in the middle. Germline CDR1 is SGHRS and CDR2 is YFSETQ.

The gene calls are TRBV28 and TRBJ1-4, with D possibly TRBD1 on 6 matching bases. V lost 3 bases to trimming and J lost 0 bases, with 14 bases between them. The CDR3 is 17 residues long. CDR1 and CDR2 from the germline V gene are MDHEN and SYDVKM. The CDR3 sequence is CASSFWGAATTNEKLFF. CDR3 sequence (DNA): TGTGCCAGCAGTTTTTGGGGGGCGGCGACAACTAATGAAAAACTGTTTTTT.

The gene calls are TRBV28 and TRBJ1-6; 9 positions match TRBD1. The J segment lost 9 bases and the V segment lost 5 bases, leaving 8 bases of the junction unmatched. Germline V lookup: CDR1 MDHEN, CDR2 SYDVKM. CDR3 length: 15 residues. The CDR3 spells CASSKPTGGISPLHF. DNA for the CDR3: TGTGCCAGCAGTAAACCCACAGGGGGCATTTCACCCCTCCACTTT.

Concerning this clone: Other DNA sequences within the sample encode an identical CDR3. The chain uses TRBV18 and TRBJ2-4; 7 positions match TRBD1. The CDR3 is made up of 16 amino acids. Trimming removed 0 bases from V and 1 base from J; junction bases left unmatched: 3. Germline-derived CDR1 and CDR2 are KGHSH and LQKENI. CDR3 amino acids: CASSPPQGVAKNIQYF. The CDR3 bases are TGTGCCAGCTCACCACCCCAGGGGGTGGCCAAAAACATTCAGTACTTC.

The chain combines TRBV2 with TRBJ2-7; D gene ambiguous. This CDR3 has 12 amino acids. Germline V gene sequence: CDR1 SNHLY, CDR2 FYNNEI. V lost 4 bases and J 3 bases, leaving 7 bases between the germline ends. The CDR3 region has the DNA TGTGCCAGCAGTGTGAAGAACTACGAGCAGTACTTC. It specifies CASSVKNYEQYF.

In nucleotides, the CDR3 is TGTGCCAGCAGCCCGAGACAGGGGCTCGGCTACACCTTC. It is translated as CASSPRQGLGYTF. The V and J genes are TRBV5-6 and TRBJ1-2; 8 nucleotides align to TRBD1. The CDR3 sequence is 13 residues long. Trimming took 4 bases from V and 8 from J; bases not matched to a gene: 7. Germline V gene sequence: CDR1 SGHDT, CDR2 YYEEEE. Looking up the rest from reference TRBV5-6 and TRBJ1-2 gives the full variable domain: DAGVTQSPTHLIKTRGQQVTLRCSPKSGHDTVSWYQQALGQGPQFIFQYYEEEERQRGNFPDRFSGHQFPNYSSELNVNALLLGDSALYLCASSPRQGLGYTFGSGTRLTVV.

The chain links TRBV6-5 to TRBJ2-3, with D possibly called TRBD1 or TRBD2 (7 bases each). Germline-derived CDR1 and CDR2 are MNHEY and SVGAGI. This CDR3 contains 16 residues. The ends were cut back, 0 bases at V and 7 bases at J, with 17 bases in the middle. CDR3 sequence (DNA): TGTGCCAGCAGTTACTCGCAAGGGGGCGGGGGTCATACGCAGTATTTT. Amino acid sequence: CASSYSQGGGGHTQYF.

This clone was seen just once. The rearrangement links TRBV4-2 to TRBJ2-5, with D perhaps assigned TRBD1 or TRBD2 (5 bases each). The length of the CDR3 is 14 residues. Deletions cut 1 base from V and 2 bases from J, with 8 bases between. From germline, CDR1 is LGHNA and CDR2 YNFKEQ. In DNA, the CDR3 is TGTGCCAGCAGCCAAGGGGGCGGGCAAGAGACCCAGTACTTC. Translation gives CASSQGGGQETQYF.

The V call is TRBV28, the J call TRBJ1-4; 10 positions match TRBD1. CDR3 size: 16 residues. Germline CDR1 and CDR2: MDHEN and SYDVKM. Germline trimming cut 5 bases from V and 5 bases from J; bases unmatched to any gene: 8. CDR3 in amino acids: CASSPDRGLKNEKLFF. Written as DNA, the CDR3 is TGTGCCAGCAGTCCAGACAGGGGGCTCAAGAATGAAAAACTGTTTTTT.

The J gene is TRBJ2-3, the V gene TRBV4-2; D is undetermined. The V and J ends lost 1 base and 2 bases respectively, with 10 bases between them. This CDR3 is built from 15 residues. Germline V gene lookup returns CDR1 LGHNA and CDR2 YNFKEQ. The DNA of the CDR3 is TGTGCCAGCAGCCAAGTTTGGTCCCCCACAGATACGCAGTATTTT. Protein product: CASSQVWSPTDTQYF.

In its sample, this clone was seen a few times. The genes are TRBV5-1 and TRBJ2-5, with a weak D call TRBD1 (6 bases). CDR3 length: 16 amino acids. Germline CDR1 SGHRS, CDR2 YFSETQ. V was cut by 4 bases and J by 11 bases, with 27 bases left in between. The CDR3 region is CASSTSPHSPVGAQYF. As DNA, the CDR3 is TGCGCCAGCAGCACCAGCCCCCACTCGCCCGTGGGGGCTCAGTACTTC.

V gene TRBV5-5 combines with J gene TRBJ1-1; D may be TRBD1 (6 bases). The CDR3 length is 12 residues. Looked up from germline, CDR1 is SGHKS and CDR2 is YYEKEE (reference sequence). Trimming pared 4 bases from V and 11 bases from J, leaving 15 bases between. This CDR3 reads CASSLYLGAAFF. As DNA, the CDR3 is TGTGCCAGCAGCCTCTACCTGGGGGCGGCTTTCTTT.

This chain links TRBV2 with TRBJ1-1; D perhaps matches TRBD1 (6 bases). V shed 4 bases and J shed 6 bases, with 12 bases lying between them. The CDR3 loop spans 13 amino acids. Germline lookup yields CDR1 SNHLY and CDR2 FYNNEI. The chain's CDR3 is CASSATGSAEAFF. CDR3 bases: TGTGCCAGCAGTGCTACAGGGTCAGCTGAAGCTTTCTTT.

Comment on this clone: The same CDR3 can be traced to other DNA sequences in this sample. The chain uses TRBV7-9 and TRBJ1-3; unclear D gene. Looked up from germline, CDR1 is SEHNR and CDR2 is FQNEAQ (reference sequence). CDR3 length equals 12 residues. V lost 5 bases and J lost 4, with 6 bases in between. The CDR3, as DNA: TGTGCCAGCAGCCGTTCAGGAAACACCATATATTTT. It is translated as CASSRSGNTIYF.